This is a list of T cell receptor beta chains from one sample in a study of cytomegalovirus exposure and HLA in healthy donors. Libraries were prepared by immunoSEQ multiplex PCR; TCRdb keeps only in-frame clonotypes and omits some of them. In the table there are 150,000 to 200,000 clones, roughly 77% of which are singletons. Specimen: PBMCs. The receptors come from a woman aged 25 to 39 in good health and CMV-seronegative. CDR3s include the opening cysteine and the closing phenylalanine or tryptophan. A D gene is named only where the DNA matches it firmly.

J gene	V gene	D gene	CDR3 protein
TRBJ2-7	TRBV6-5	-	CASSGRGSEQYF
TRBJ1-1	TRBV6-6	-	CASSRGGFTEAFF
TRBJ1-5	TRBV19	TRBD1	CASTPDRVNQPQHF
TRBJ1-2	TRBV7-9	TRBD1	CASSPWDSPPNYGYTF
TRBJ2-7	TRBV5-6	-	CASSLGQNPYEQYF
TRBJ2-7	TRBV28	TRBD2	CASVPSGDSYEQYF
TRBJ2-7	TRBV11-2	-	CASSLSPAYEQYF
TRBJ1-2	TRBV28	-	CASNRGNYGYTF
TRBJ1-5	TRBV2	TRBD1	CASSAWGQGSNQPQHF
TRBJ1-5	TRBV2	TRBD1	CASSDDRGFKDQPQHF
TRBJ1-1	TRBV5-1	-	CASRGTTNTEAFF
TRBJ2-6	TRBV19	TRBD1	CASSKTGPSLSGANVLTF
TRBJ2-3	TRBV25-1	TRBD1	CASSDRDRVTDTQYF
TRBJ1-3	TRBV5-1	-	CASSVGEVSGNTIYF
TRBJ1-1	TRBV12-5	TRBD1	CASGLGAEGANTEAFF
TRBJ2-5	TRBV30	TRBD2	CAWSGAGVETQYF
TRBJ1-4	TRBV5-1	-	CASSSLSGEGEKLFF
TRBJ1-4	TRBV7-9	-	CASSTRTELNEKLFF
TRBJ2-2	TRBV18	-	CASSPVGLVTNTGELFF
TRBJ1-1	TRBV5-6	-	CASSLDGMNTEAFF
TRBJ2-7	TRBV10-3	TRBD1	CAISALVGQGAHEQYF
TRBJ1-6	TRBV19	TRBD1	CASKGQGAFESPLHF
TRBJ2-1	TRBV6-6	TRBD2	CASSVSSGGSYNEQFF
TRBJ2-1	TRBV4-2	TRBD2	CASSRSQSGSSYNEQFF
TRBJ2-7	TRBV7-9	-	CASSLRGYEQYF
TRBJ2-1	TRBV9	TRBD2	CASSVVPGTSGSNEQFF
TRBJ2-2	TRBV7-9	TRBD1	CATKAQGQGVSGGELFF
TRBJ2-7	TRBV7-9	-	CASSFGQSYEQYF
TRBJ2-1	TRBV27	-	CASTQYQGNEQFF
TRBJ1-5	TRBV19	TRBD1	CASTPLGTGGNQPQHF
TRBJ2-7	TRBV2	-	CASSEDIAYEQYF
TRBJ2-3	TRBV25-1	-	CASSSPGQTMSQTQYF
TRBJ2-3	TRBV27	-	CASSLSTVLIGPDTQYF
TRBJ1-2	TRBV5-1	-	CASSAEGVYGYTF
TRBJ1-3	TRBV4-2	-	CASSQDGGISGNTIYF
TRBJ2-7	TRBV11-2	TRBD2	CASSLEVPGGHEQYF
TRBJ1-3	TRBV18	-	CASANRSGNTIYF
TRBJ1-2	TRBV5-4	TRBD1	CASSLVGGDGYTF
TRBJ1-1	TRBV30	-	CAWSDGRDTEAFF
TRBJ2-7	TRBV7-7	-	CASSLAPEGTGEQYF
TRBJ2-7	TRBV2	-	CASSLALISSYEQYF
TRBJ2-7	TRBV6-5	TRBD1	CASSRQGPAYYEQYF
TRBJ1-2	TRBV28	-	CATGRQGYGYTF
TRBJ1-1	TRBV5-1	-	CASSFMANTEAFF
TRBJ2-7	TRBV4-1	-	CASSLTGSRAGEQYF
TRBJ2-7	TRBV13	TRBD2	CASSRTSGSYEQYF
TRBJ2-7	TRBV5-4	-	CASSLKTNEQYF
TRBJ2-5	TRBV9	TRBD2	CASSVGSTSGGTQYF
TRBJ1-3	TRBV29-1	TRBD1	CSVTGTGNTIYF
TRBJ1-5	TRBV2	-	CASSQDISQPQHF